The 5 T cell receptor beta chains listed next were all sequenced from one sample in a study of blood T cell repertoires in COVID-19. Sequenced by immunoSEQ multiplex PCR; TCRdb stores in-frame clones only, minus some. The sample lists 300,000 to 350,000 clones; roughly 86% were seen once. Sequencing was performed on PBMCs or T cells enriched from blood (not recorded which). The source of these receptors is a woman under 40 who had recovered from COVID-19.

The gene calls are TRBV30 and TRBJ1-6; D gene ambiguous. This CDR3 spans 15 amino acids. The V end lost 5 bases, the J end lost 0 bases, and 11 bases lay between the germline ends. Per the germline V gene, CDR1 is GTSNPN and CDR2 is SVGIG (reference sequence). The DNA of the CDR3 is TGTGCCTGGTCCTCGGGGAGCTCCTATAATTCACCCCTCCACTTT. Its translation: CAWSSGSSYNSPLHF.

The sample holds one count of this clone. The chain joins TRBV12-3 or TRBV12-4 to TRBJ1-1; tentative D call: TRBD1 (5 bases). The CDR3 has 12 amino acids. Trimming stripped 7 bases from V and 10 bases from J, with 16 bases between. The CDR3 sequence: CASTLIDRGAFF. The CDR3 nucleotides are TGTGCCAGCACTCTTATCGATAGGGGAGCTTTCTTT.

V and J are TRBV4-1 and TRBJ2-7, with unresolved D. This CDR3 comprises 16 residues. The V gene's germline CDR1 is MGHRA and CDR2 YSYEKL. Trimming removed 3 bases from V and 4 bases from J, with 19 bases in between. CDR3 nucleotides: TGCGCCAGCAGCCATCCTGTTCGGGTGCGAGCTTACGAGCAGTACTTC. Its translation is CASSHPVRVRAYEQYF.

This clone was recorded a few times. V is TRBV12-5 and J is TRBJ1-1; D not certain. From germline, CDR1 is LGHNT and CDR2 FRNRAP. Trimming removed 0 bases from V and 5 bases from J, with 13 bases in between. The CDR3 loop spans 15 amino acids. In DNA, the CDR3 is TGTGCTAGTGGTTTGGTAGGAGATGTGGTTACTGAAGCTTTCTTT. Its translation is CASGLVGDVVTEAFF.

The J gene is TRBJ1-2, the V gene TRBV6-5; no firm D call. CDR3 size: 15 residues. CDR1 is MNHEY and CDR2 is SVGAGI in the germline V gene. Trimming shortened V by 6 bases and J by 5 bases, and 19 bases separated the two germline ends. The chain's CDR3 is CASRLPVVGHYGYTF. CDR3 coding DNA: TGTGCCAGCAGATTACCGGTGGTTGGGCATTATGGCTACACCTTC.